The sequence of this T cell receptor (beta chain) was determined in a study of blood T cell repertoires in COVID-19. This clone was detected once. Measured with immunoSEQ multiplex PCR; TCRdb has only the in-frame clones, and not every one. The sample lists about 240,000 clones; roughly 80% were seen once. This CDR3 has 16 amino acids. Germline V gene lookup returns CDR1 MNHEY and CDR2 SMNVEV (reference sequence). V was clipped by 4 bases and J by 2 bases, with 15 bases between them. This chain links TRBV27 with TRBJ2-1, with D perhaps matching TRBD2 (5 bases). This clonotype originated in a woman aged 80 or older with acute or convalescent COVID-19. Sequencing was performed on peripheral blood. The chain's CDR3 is CASSSLVGVPYNEQFF. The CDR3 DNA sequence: TGTGCCAGCAGTTCACTTGTCGGGGTGCCCTACAATGAGCAGTTCTTC.